A single sample gave rise to the 6 T cell receptor beta chains below, sequenced in a study of cytomegalovirus exposure and HLA in healthy donors. Produced via immunoSEQ multiplex PCR; TCRdb's table is partial and in-frame only. Of around 80,000 clones listed, 85% to 95% were seen once; the top ten hold roughly 0.75%. The sample was PBMCs. These receptors all come from a woman between 18 and 30 years old in good health and CMV-seronegative.

The chain combines TRBV9 with TRBJ2-7, with a weak D call TRBD2 (6 bases). This CDR3 is 15 amino acids long. CDR1 and CDR2 from the germline V gene are SGDLS and YYNGEE. Between the trimmed V and J ends, which lost 0 bases and 6 bases, there was a span of 16 bases. The CDR3, as DNA: TGTGCCAGCAGCGTAGACGGGAGCGGTACGTCCGAGCAGTACTTC. Amino acid sequence: CASSVDGSGTSEQYF.

The chain couples TRBV25-1 to TRBJ2-1; D is perhaps TRBD2 (5 bases). Germline CDR1 reads MGHDK; CDR2 reads SYGVNS. The ends were cut back, 3 bases at V and 7 bases at J, with 16 bases in the middle. The CDR3 length is 15 residues. The CDR3 DNA is TGTGCCAGCAGTGATAAGGGAGTCCCCCGAAATGAGCAGTTCTTC. This translates into CASSDKGVPRNEQFF.

The rearrangement uses TRBV27 and TRBJ2-1; 14 nucleotides match TRBD2. The CDR3 has 16 residues. Unmatched junction bases numbered 2, after V lost 0 bases and J lost 7 bases. Germline CDR1 MNHEY, CDR2 SMNVEV (reference sequence). CDR3 DNA sequence: TGTGCCAGCAGTTTATCCTGGACTAGCGGGGGGAATGAGCAGTTCTTC. This encodes CASSLSWTSGGNEQFF.

As to this clone: The germline gene is not matched at one end of the junction; a read error may be the cause. The CDR3 here is CASSQDVRYTF. Written as DNA, the CDR3 is TGCGCCAGCAGCCAAGATGTACGCTATACTTTC. The chain links TRBV4-1 to TRBJ1-2; unclear D gene. The CDR3 is made up of 11 amino acids. Germline V CDR1 and CDR2: MGHRA, YSYEKL.

This clone appeared a single time. The rearrangement uses TRBV7-2 and TRBJ2-5; 7 positions agree with TRBD2. Germline CDR1 reads SGHTA; CDR2 reads FQGNSA. Germline trimming cut 5 bases from V and 0 bases from J; bases unmatched to any gene: 6. This CDR3 region has 15 residues. The CDR3 coding sequence is TGTGCCAGCAGCCCAGGACTAGACTACCAAGAGACCCAGTACTTC. As protein: CASSPGLDYQETQYF. Full variable domain (remainder filled in from reference TRBV7-2 and TRBJ2-5): GAGVSQSPSNKVTEKGKDVELRCDPISGHTALYWYRQSLGQGLEFLIYFQGNSAPDKSGLPSDRFSAERTGGSVSTLTIQRTQQEDSAVYLCASSPGLDYQETQYFGPGTRLLVL.

The V and J genes are TRBV4-3 and TRBJ2-2, with 9 bases that match TRBD2. In germline, CDR1 is LGHNA, CDR2 YSLEER. Trimming cost V 0 bases and J 6 bases; bases outside gene matches: 5. This CDR3 has 16 residues. In nucleotides, the CDR3 is TGCGCCAGCAGCCAAGATCCCAGCGGGGGGTCCGGGGAGCTGTTTTTT. It is translated as CASSQDPSGGSGELFF.